This T cell receptor beta chain appears in the sequencing data of a study of CD8 T cells in ankylosing spondylitis. General study findings and limits: Certain motif variants had earlier appeared in reactive arthritis synovial fluid and blood. In ankylosing spondylitis blood, a motif of 7 to 9 highly homologous TCR beta variants appeared characteristic. Researchers report that disease-linked clones proved CD8+ and relatively rare in peripheral blood.

Germline CDR1 reads MGHDK; CDR2 reads SYGVNS. V was trimmed by 10 bases and J by 7 bases, leaving 29 bases between them. This CDR3 region has 16 residues. This clonotype has only a few counts. Antigen: not known. Each CDR3 protein is one row after TCRdb ran MiXCR on the 5' RACE reads. In the table there are a few hundred thousand distinct CDR3 sequences, over 15% of which are singletons. The V and J genes are TRBV25-1 and TRBJ2-7; D is perhaps TRBD1 (5 bases). The TCR originated in a male donor with ankylosing spondylitis or in good health (not recorded which). The sample consisted of blood, either unsorted or a sorted T cell fraction (not recorded which). CDR3 protein: CATLPPAGRHPTEQYF. The CDR3 coding sequence is TGTGCCACCCTTCCCCCAGCAGGGCGACACCCAACTGAGCAGTACTTC.